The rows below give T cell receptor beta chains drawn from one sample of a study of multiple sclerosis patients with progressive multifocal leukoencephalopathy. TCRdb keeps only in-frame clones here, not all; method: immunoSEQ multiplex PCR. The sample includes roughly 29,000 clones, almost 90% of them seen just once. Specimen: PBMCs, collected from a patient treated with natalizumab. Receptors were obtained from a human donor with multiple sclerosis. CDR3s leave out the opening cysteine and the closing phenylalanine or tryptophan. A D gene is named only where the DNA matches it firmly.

CDR3aa: ASSLDRAPYEQY
j_gene: TRBJ2-7
v_gene: TRBV7-6
d_gene: TRBD1

CDR3aa: ASSLVRTSYNEQF
j_gene: TRBJ2-1
v_gene: TRBV11-2
d_gene: .

CDR3aa: SVEEGYPAEQF
j_gene: TRBJ2-1
v_gene: TRBV29-1
d_gene: .

CDR3aa: ASRGGTGGSYEQY
j_gene: TRBJ2-7
v_gene: TRBV2
d_gene: TRBD1

CDR3aa: SARTAYEQY
j_gene: TRBJ2-7
v_gene: TRBV20-1
d_gene: .

CDR3aa: ASSQDNQPQH
j_gene: TRBJ1-5
v_gene: TRBV4-3
d_gene: .

CDR3aa: ASSVGRVNTEAF
j_gene: TRBJ1-1
v_gene: TRBV9
d_gene: .

CDR3aa: ATSGPDREEREEKLF
j_gene: TRBJ1-4
v_gene: TRBV15
d_gene: TRBD1

CDR3aa: ASSVVAGTNTEAF
j_gene: TRBJ1-1
v_gene: TRBV9
d_gene: .

CDR3aa: ASSKSARDSSSGNTIY
j_gene: TRBJ1-3
v_gene: TRBV2
d_gene: .

CDR3aa: ASSSTGGARQPQH
j_gene: TRBJ1-5
v_gene: TRBV7-2
d_gene: TRBD1

CDR3aa: ASSLDRGGIQETQY
j_gene: TRBJ2-5
v_gene: TRBV11-2
d_gene: TRBD2

CDR3aa: ASRGSTSNYGYT
j_gene: TRBJ1-2
v_gene: TRBV11-2
d_gene: .

CDR3aa: ASSLWSGALYEQY
j_gene: TRBJ2-7
v_gene: TRBV27
d_gene: .

CDR3aa: ASSVSDTSTDTQY
j_gene: TRBJ2-3
v_gene: TRBV9
d_gene: .

CDR3aa: SASRSVTAD
j_gene: TRBJ1-4
v_gene: TRBV20-1
d_gene: .

CDR3aa: ASSYQSFGTNEQF
j_gene: TRBJ2-1
v_gene: TRBV6-6
d_gene: .

CDR3aa: ASSLVRGLGEKLF
j_gene: TRBJ1-4
v_gene: TRBV5-5
d_gene: TRBD1

CDR3aa: ASSLSVNTEAF
j_gene: TRBJ1-1
v_gene: TRBV7-3
d_gene: .

CDR3aa: ASSLEGEGAREAF
j_gene: TRBJ1-1
v_gene: TRBV28
d_gene: TRBD1

CDR3aa: ASSLMGQLNTGELF
j_gene: TRBJ2-2
v_gene: TRBV28
d_gene: TRBD1

CDR3aa: ASSLRNEPRF
j_gene: TRBJ2-1
v_gene: TRBV7-2
d_gene: .

CDR3aa: ASSQGKGAYEQY
j_gene: .
v_gene: TRBV4-3
d_gene: .

CDR3aa: ASSSTGTSGVETSTDTQY
j_gene: TRBJ2-3
v_gene: TRBV18
d_gene: TRBD2

CDR3aa: ASSGLAGGTDTQY
j_gene: TRBJ2-3
v_gene: TRBV6-4
d_gene: TRBD2

CDR3aa: ASSQVPHQPQH
j_gene: TRBJ1-5
v_gene: TRBV4-1
d_gene: .

CDR3aa: ASSLTGVEAF
j_gene: TRBJ1-1
v_gene: TRBV27
d_gene: .

CDR3aa: ASSLAGRTDTQY
j_gene: TRBJ2-3
v_gene: TRBV7-9
d_gene: .

CDR3aa: ATSRDRANSYSQPQH
j_gene: TRBJ1-5
v_gene: TRBV15
d_gene: .

CDR3aa: ASSIQGARETQY
j_gene: TRBJ2-5
v_gene: TRBV19
d_gene: TRBD1

CDR3aa: ASRDTSNTEAF
j_gene: TRBJ1-1
v_gene: TRBV19
d_gene: .

CDR3aa: ASSRGQGYLGAGELF
j_gene: TRBJ2-2
v_gene: TRBV7-3
d_gene: TRBD1

CDR3aa: ASSAYPGTQY
j_gene: TRBJ2-5
v_gene: TRBV9
d_gene: .

CDR3aa: ASSLTDGGQYNEQF
j_gene: TRBJ2-1
v_gene: TRBV4-1
d_gene: .

CDR3aa: ASAPTSRHTGELF
j_gene: TRBJ2-2
v_gene: TRBV7-2
d_gene: TRBD2

CDR3aa: ASRGGAQSRELF
j_gene: TRBJ2-2
v_gene: TRBV27
d_gene: TRBD2

CDR3aa: AWRPGTYYGYT
j_gene: TRBJ1-2
v_gene: TRBV30
d_gene: .

CDR3aa: ASSQAPGGLDTQY
j_gene: TRBJ2-3
v_gene: TRBV4-3
d_gene: .

CDR3aa: ASSPSHNEQF
j_gene: TRBJ2-1
v_gene: TRBV7-2
d_gene: .

CDR3aa: SVEGNRGRFSWRRYT
j_gene: TRBJ1-2
v_gene: TRBV29-1
d_gene: TRBD1

CDR3aa: ASSLLIGGLWQPQH
j_gene: TRBJ1-5
v_gene: TRBV6-5
d_gene: TRBD1

CDR3aa: ATDRDLDSNQPQH
j_gene: TRBJ1-5
v_gene: TRBV10-3
d_gene: TRBD1

CDR3aa: ASSQRTGRNGANVLT
j_gene: TRBJ2-6
v_gene: TRBV11-1
d_gene: TRBD1

CDR3aa: ASSFKAGPDTQY
j_gene: TRBJ2-3
v_gene: TRBV7-2
d_gene: TRBD2

CDR3aa: AISGTIQR
j_gene: TRBJ2-7
v_gene: TRBV10-3
d_gene: .

CDR3aa: ASSLSQGTYEQY
j_gene: TRBJ2-7
v_gene: TRBV5-1
d_gene: .

CDR3aa: ASSWDRNEKLF
j_gene: TRBJ1-4
v_gene: TRBV7-9
d_gene: TRBD1

CDR3aa: ASSLLGREQY
j_gene: TRBJ2-7
v_gene: TRBV28
d_gene: .